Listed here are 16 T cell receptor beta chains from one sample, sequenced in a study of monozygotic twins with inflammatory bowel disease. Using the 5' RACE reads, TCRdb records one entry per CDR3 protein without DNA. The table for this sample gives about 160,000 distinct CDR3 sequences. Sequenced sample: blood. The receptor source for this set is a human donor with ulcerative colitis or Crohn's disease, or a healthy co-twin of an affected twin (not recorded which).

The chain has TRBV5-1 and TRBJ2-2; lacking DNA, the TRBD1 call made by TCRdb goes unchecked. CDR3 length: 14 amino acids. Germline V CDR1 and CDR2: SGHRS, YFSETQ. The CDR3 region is CASSWGQGTGELFF.

CDR3 region: CASSTGTTGGTEAFF. The rearrangement joins TRBV5-6 to TRBJ1-1; TCRdb indicates TRBD1, and absent DNA this call remains unverified. CDR1 is SGHDT and CDR2 is YYEEEE in the germline V gene. The CDR3 totals 15 residues. Filled out from reference TRBV5-6 and TRBJ1-1, the complete variable domain reads DAGVTQSPTHLIKTRGQQVTLRCSPKSGHDTVSWYQQALGQGPQFIFQYYEEEERQRGNFPDRFSGHQFPNYSSELNVNALLLGDSALYLCASSTGTTGGTEAFFGQGTRLTVV.

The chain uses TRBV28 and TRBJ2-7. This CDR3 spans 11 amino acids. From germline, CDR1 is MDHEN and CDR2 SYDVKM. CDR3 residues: CASSIRYEQYF. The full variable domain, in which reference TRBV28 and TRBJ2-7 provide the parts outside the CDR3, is DVKVTQSSRYLVKRTGEKVFLECVQDMDHENMFWYRQDPGLGLRLIYFSYDVKMKEKGDIPEGYSVSREKKERFSLILESASTNQTSMYLCASSIRYEQYFGPGTRLTVT.

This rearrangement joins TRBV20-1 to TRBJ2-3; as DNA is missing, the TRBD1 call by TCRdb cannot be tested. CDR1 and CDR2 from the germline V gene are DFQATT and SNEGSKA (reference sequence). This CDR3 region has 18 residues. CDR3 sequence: CNTGPSPGQGSGTDTQYF.

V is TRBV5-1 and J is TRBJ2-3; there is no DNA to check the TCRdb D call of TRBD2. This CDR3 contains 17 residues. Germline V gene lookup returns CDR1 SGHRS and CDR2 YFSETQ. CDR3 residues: CASSLGGGASSTDTQYF.

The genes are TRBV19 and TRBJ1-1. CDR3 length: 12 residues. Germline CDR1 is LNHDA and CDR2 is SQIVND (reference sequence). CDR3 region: CVSSEMNTEAFF.

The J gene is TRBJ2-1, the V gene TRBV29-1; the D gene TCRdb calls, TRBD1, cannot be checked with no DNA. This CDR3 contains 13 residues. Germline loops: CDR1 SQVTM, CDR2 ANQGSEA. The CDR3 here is CSVGQGAGNEQFF.

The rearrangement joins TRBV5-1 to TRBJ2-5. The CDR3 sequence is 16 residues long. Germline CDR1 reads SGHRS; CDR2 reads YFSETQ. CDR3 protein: CASSLAGTGYQETQYF. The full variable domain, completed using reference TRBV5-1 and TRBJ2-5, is KAGVTQTPRYLIKTRGQQVTLSCSPISGHRSVSWYQQTPGQGLQFLFEYFSETQRNKGNFPGRFSGRQFSNSRSEMNVSTLELGDSALYLCASSLAGTGYQETQYFGPGTRLLVL.

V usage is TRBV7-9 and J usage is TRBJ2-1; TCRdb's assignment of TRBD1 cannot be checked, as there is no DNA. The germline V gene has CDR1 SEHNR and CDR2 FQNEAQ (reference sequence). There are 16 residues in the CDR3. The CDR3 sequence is CASSPGFGTDYNEQFF.

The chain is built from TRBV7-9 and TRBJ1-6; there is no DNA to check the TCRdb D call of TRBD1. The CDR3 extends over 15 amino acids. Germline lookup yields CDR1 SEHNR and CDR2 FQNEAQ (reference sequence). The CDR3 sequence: CASSSGTGDNSPLHF.

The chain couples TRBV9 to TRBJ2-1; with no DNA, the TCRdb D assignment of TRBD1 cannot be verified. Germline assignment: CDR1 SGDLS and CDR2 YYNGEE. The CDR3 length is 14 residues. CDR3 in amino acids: CASSEIRGSNEQFF. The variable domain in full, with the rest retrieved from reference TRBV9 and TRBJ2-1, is DSGVTQTPKHLITATGQRVTLRCSPRSGDLSVYWYQQSLDQGLQFLIQYYNGEERAKGNILERFSAQQFPDLHSELNLSSLELGDSALYFCASSEIRGSNEQFFGPGTRLTVL.

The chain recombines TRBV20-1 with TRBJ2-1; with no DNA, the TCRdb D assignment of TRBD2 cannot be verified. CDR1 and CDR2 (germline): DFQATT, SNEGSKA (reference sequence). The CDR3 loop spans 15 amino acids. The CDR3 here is CSVVSGRHSYNEQFF.

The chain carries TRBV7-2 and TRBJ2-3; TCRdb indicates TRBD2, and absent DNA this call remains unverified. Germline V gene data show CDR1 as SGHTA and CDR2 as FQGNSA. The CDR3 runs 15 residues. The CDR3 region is CASSSQTGHTDTQYF. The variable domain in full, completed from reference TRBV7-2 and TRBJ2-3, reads GAGVSQSPSNKVTEKGKDVELRCDPISGHTALYWYRQSLGQGLEFLIYFQGNSAPDKSGLPSDRFSAERTGGSVSTLTIQRTQQEDSAVYLCASSSQTGHTDTQYFGPGTRLTVL.

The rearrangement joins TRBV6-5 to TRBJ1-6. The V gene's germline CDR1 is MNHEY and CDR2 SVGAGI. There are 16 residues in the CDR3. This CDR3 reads CASSYGGGGYNSPLHF.

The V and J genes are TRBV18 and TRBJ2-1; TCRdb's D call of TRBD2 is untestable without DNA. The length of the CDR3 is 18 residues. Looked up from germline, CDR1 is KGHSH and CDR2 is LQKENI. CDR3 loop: CASSRLLAGDYSYNEQFF.

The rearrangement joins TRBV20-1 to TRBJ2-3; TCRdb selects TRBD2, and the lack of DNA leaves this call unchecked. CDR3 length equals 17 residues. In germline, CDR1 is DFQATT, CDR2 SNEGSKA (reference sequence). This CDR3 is CSARDPTTSGSTDTQYF.